Shown below are 23 T cell receptor beta chains from a single sample sequenced in a study of blood T cells in healthy people across ages. It was with a sample-barcoded 5' primer and a J-beta primer mix that a second PCR of roughly 7 to 12 cycles was run. In TCRdb, the 5' RACE reads were re-called with MiXCR into one record per CDR3 protein. The data contain roughly 900,000 distinct CDR3 sequences, under 30% of them singletons. The sequenced sample was blood. The receptors derive from a woman older than 75 in good health.

The J gene is TRBJ2-7, the V gene TRBV7-8, with D possibly being TRBD1 (5 bases). Germline assignment: CDR1 SGHVS and CDR2 FQNEAQ. V was clipped by 1 base and J by 3 bases, with 10 bases between them. The CDR3 is 14 amino acids. As DNA, the CDR3 is TGTGCCAGCAGCTTAGGGCTCAGGGTCTACGAGCAGTACTTC. Protein product: CASSLGLRVYEQYF.

Comment on this clonotype: A much larger clone differs from this one at a single base, so this may be a read error. The V call is TRBV3-1, the J call TRBJ2-4; D not resolved. In germline, CDR1 is LGHDT, CDR2 YNNKEL (reference sequence). This CDR3 region has 14 residues. Trimming stripped 3 bases from V and 13 bases from J, with 19 bases between. The CDR3 DNA reads TGTGCCAGCAGCCAGAATGGCAACAACTACGGGCAGTACTTC. Translation gives CASSQNGNNYGQYF.

This clonotype was seen only a few times. The chain joins TRBV7-2 to TRBJ2-2; TRBD2 matches 14 bases. The germline gives CDR1 SGHTA, CDR2 FQGNSA. CDR3 length: 19 residues. V dropped 5 bases and J dropped 0; count of bases not matched to a gene: 8. CDR3 loop: CASSIRTSGGIANTGELFF. CDR3 DNA: TGTGCCAGCAGCATTCGGACTAGCGGGGGGATCGCGAACACCGGGGAGCTGTTTTTT.

With respect to this clonotype: This may come from a read error, since a much larger clone is one base off. The chain is built from TRBV12-3 or TRBV12-4 and TRBJ2-5; D may be TRBD2 (5 bases). The CDR3 has 18 amino acids. The V and J ends lost 1 base and 4 bases respectively, with 22 bases between them. CDR3 amino acids: CASSLEALTGIPPETQYF. The CDR3 DNA sequence: TGTGCCAGCAGTTTAGAGGCACTAACGGGGATCCCTCCAGAGACCCAGTACTTC.

This clonotype has ten or more counts. The chain recombines TRBV3-1 with TRBJ2-3; perhaps TRBD2 as D (5 bases). The CDR3 is 18 residues long. Germline V gives CDR1 LGHDT, CDR2 YNNKEL (reference sequence). V gave up 0 bases and J gave up 4 bases, with 20 bases separating them. CDR3 in DNA: TGTGCCAGCAGCCAAGATTATGGACTCACCAACTTGGCAGATACGCAGTATTTT. As protein: CASSQDYGLTNLADTQYF.

With regard to this clonotype: One end of the junction does not line up with germline, which may come from a read error. The chain's CDR3 is CASSLYRGRSPPHF. DNA of the CDR3: TGTGCCAGCAGCTTATATAGGGGCCGTTCACCCCCCCACTTT. The V call is TRBV7-2, the J call TRBJ1-6, with a possible D match to TRBD1 (5 bases). The CDR3 extends over 14 amino acids. Germline CDR1 is SGHTA and CDR2 is FQGNSA.

This clonotype came up a few times. A much more abundant neighbour one base away suggests this may be a read error. This chain links TRBV25-1 with TRBJ2-5, with 8 bases that match TRBD2. After removal of 4 bases from V and 2 bases from J, the junction contained 12 bases not matched to a gene. The germline CDR1 and CDR2 sequences are MGHDK and SYGVNS. The CDR3 spans 17 residues. In DNA, the CDR3 is TGTGCCAGCAGTGTAGCCCCTTCGACTAGCGTTCAAGAGACCCAGTACTTC. Residues: CASSVAPSTSVQETQYF.

The sample holds a few counts of this clonotype. A much larger clonotype is one base distant, so this may be a read error. This chain uses TRBV20-1 with TRBJ2-3; D gene unclear. This CDR3 region has 12 residues. CDR1 DFQATT and CDR2 SNEGSKA come from the germline V gene (reference sequence). Trimming stripped 3 bases from V and 2 bases from J, with 6 bases between. CDR3 sequence: CSASGDTDTQYF. The DNA for the CDR3 is TGCAGTGCTAGTGGGGACACAGATACGCAGTATTTT.

This clonotype came up a few times. The V and J genes are TRBV11-2 and TRBJ1-1, with D perhaps matching TRBD1 (5 bases). Germline CDR1 is SGHAT and CDR2 is FQNNGV. This CDR3 region has 13 residues. Trimming removed 3 bases from V and 4 bases from J, with 9 bases in between. CDR3 coding DNA: TGTGCCAGCAGCTTCGGGACGGTCACTGAAGCTTTCTTT. Translated, it gives CASSFGTVTEAFF.

This clonotype occurred a few times. This chain joins TRBV30 and TRBJ2-5; D is possibly TRBD2 (7 bases). Germline lookup yields CDR1 GTSNPN and CDR2 SVGIG (reference sequence). Trimming removed 3 bases at V and 3 bases at J, with 11 bases between. The CDR3 extends over 13 amino acids. The CDR3: CAWSGGGEETQYF. As DNA, the CDR3 is TGTGCCTGGAGCGGAGGGGGGGAAGAGACCCAGTACTTC.

This rearrangement joins TRBV7-2 to TRBJ1-2, with D uncertain. CDR3 length equals 14 residues. Trimming shortened V by 1 base and J by 3 bases, and 9 bases separated the two germline ends. The V gene's germline CDR1 is SGHTA and CDR2 FQGNSA. CDR3 protein: CASSLVTQDYGYTF. The CDR3 DNA is TGTGCCAGCAGCTTAGTAACGCAGGACTATGGCTACACCTTC.

This clonotype was found once. This chain connects TRBV15 to TRBJ2-1, with TRBD1 matching 7 bases. The V gene end was trimmed by 0 bases and the J gene end by 10 bases; junction bases not matched to a gene: 15. Germline assignment: CDR1 LNHNV and CDR2 YYDKDF (reference sequence). CDR3 size: 17 residues. CDR3 region: CATSRDPGGVRGKEQFF. As DNA, the CDR3 is TGTGCCACCAGCAGAGATCCAGGGGGAGTTCGTGGCAAGGAGCAGTTCTTC.

In its sample, this clonotype was seen many times. V gene TRBV6-2 or TRBV6-3 combines with J gene TRBJ2-5, with a weak D call TRBD1 (5 bases). Trimming cost V 6 bases and J 5 bases, with 16 bases left between them. Germline assignment: CDR1 MNHEY and CDR2 SVGEGT. CDR3 length: 14 amino acids. CDR3 residues: CASRFPGKWETQYF. CDR3 DNA sequence: TGTGCCAGCAGGTTCCCAGGGAAATGGGAGACCCAGTACTTC.

A word on this clonotype: With a much larger clone just one base away, this may be a read error. The rearrangement uses TRBV6-5 and TRBJ2-6; no reliable D call. The CDR3 is 19 residues long. Germline lookup yields CDR1 MNHEY and CDR2 SVGAGI. CDR3 in DNA: TGTGTCAGCAGTTCCGCAGGCTTTTCTCCGGTCTCTGGGGCCAACGTCCTGACTTTC. It translates to CVSSSAGFSPVSGANVLTF.

Many counts were recorded for this clonotype. The chain has TRBV4-3 and TRBJ2-1; D unclear. V lost 0 bases and J lost 0, with 12 bases in between. The germline V gene has CDR1 LGHNA and CDR2 YSLEER. The CDR3 has 17 residues. CDR3 in DNA: TGCGCCAGCAGCCAAGATTGGTGGGGTGGCTCCTACAATGAGCAGTTCTTC. Translating it yields CASSQDWWGGSYNEQFF.

This clonotype was observed a handful of times. The chain combines TRBV4-3 with TRBJ1-4; a possible D gene is TRBD1 (5 bases). With 0 bases removed from V and 0 bases from J, the gap between germline ends came to 17 bases. Germline loops: CDR1 LGHNA, CDR2 YSLEER. The CDR3 consists of 19 residues. CDR3 sequence (DNA): TGCGCCAGCAGCCAAGATCGGGGCTCCGGGAAGGCAACTAATGAAAAACTGTTTTTT. Its translation is CASSQDRGSGKATNEKLFF.

This clonotype was detected ten times or more. This rearrangement joins TRBV30 to TRBJ1-5, with D possibly TRBD1 on 5 matching bases. Germline CDR1 and CDR2: GTSNPN and SVGIG (reference sequence). The CDR3 extends over 13 amino acids. V lost 1 base to trimming and J lost 7 bases, with 11 bases between them. The CDR3 DNA reads TGTGCCTGGAGTGAGGGCAGGGACCAGCCCCAGCATTTT. It encodes CAWSEGRDQPQHF.

As concerns this clonotype: With a much larger clone just one base away, this may be a read error. This sequence joins TRBV11-2 and TRBJ2-7, with 8 bases lining up with TRBD1. The trim removed 0 bases at V and 8 bases at J, leaving 9 bases unmatched. This CDR3 has 15 residues. The germline CDR1 and CDR2 sequences are SGHAT and FQNNGV. The CDR3 protein is CASSLEGQDLGKQYF. The CDR3, as DNA: TGTGCCAGCAGCTTAGAGGGACAGGATTTGGGCAAGCAGTACTTC.

This clonotype was seen ten or more times. The rearrangement joins TRBV7-2 to TRBJ2-5, with D tentatively TRBD1 or TRBD2 (5 bases each). Germline lookup yields CDR1 SGHTA and CDR2 FQGNSA. This CDR3 is built from 13 residues. V dropped 6 bases and J dropped 3 bases, with 11 bases sitting between them. CDR3 DNA sequence: TGTGCCAGCAGGATGGGGGTTAAAGAGACCCAGTACTTC. Translation: CASRMGVKETQYF.

The genes are TRBV7-2 and TRBJ2-3; D may match TRBD1 or TRBD2 (6 bases each). Between the trimmed V and J ends, which lost 5 bases and 0 bases, there was a span of 12 bases. The CDR3 is made up of 15 amino acids. The germline CDR1 and CDR2 sequences are SGHTA and FQGNSA. The CDR3 DNA reads TGTGCCAGCAGCACCCGGGGGCCAAGCACAGATACGCAGTATTTT. This sequence encodes CASSTRGPSTDTQYF.

This clonotype appeared many times. This chain uses TRBV10-1 with TRBJ2-7; 7 nucleotides align to TRBD2. Germline assignment: CDR1 WNHNN and CDR2 SYGVQD (reference sequence). The junction had 7 bases not matched to a gene; V was cut back by 2 bases and J by 6 bases. This CDR3 has 14 residues. CDR3 protein: CASSESPAGTEQYF. In DNA form, the CDR3 reads TGCGCCAGCAGTGAGAGCCCAGCGGGGACCGAGCAGTACTTC.

As regards this clonotype: A read error may account for a junction end that differs from germline. The chain has TRBV6-2 or TRBV6-3 and TRBJ1-5, with a possible D match to TRBD1 (5 bases). The CDR3 extends over 14 amino acids. Germline V gives CDR1 MNHEY, CDR2 SVGEGT. CDR3 sequence: CASSSGTTGGAQHF. The CDR3 nucleotides read TGTGCCAGTAGTTCTGGGACTACGGGGGGGGCCCAGCATTTT.

The table lists this clonotype with a few counts. This sequence joins TRBV20-1 and TRBJ1-4; no reliable D call. Between the trimmed V and J ends, which lost 1 base and 0 bases, there was a span of 6 bases. The CDR3 covers 14 residues. The V gene's germline CDR1 is DFQATT and CDR2 SNEGSKA (reference sequence). The DNA for the CDR3 is TGCAGTGCTAGAGCAGTGACAACTAATGAAAAACTGTTTTTT. Translation: CSARAVTTNEKLFF.